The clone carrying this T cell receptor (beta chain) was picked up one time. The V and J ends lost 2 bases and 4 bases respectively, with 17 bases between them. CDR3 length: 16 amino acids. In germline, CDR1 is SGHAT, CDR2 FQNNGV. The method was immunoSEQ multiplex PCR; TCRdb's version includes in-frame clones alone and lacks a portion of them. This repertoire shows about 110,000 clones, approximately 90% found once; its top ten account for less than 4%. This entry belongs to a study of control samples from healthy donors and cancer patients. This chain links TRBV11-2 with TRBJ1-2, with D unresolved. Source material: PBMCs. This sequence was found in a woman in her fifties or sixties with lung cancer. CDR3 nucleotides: TGTGCCAGCAGCTTATCCACCTCGGGGTTCGGCTATGGCTACACCTTC. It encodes CASSLSTSGFGYGYTF. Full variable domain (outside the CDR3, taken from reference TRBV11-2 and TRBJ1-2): EAGVAQSPRYKIIEKRQSVAFWCNPISGHATLYWYQQILGQGPKLLIQFQNNGVVDDSQLPKDRFSAERLKGVDSTLKIQPAKLEDSAVYLCASSLSTSGFGYGYTFGSGTRLTVV.